This T cell receptor (beta chain) comes out of a study of blood T cells in healthy people across ages. In germline, CDR1 is MDHEN, CDR2 SYDVKM. The CDR3 runs 14 residues. V lost 5 bases to trimming and J lost 4 bases, with 14 bases between them. Points on this clonotype: Its target is not known.

Regarding the study as a whole: Greater diversity and more naive CD4+ cells were seen in long-lived donors than in aged donors. Unsorted PBMC input precluded a conclusive naive versus antigen-experienced comparison.

Sample-barcoded 5' priming and a J-beta primer mix drove a second PCR of roughly 6 to 12 cycles. From the 5' RACE reads, TCRdb called clonotypes with MiXCR, one entry per CDR3 protein. The profile shows more than 900,000 distinct CDR3 sequences, 25% to 30% of them singletons. These data also featured in a second study, about T cells of mothers and their children.

The chain is built from TRBV28 and TRBJ1-2, with no clear D. The TCR sequence derives from a woman aged 40 to 50 in good health. The sequenced material came from blood. DNA for the CDR3: TGTGCCAGCAGTGCGAATGGTATAGGCTATGGCTACACCTTC. It specifies CASSANGIGYGYTF.